The T cell receptor (beta chain) described here comes from a study of shared clonotypes between healthy human individuals. Overall study: Donors had three CD4 naive, three CD4 memory, two CD8 naive and one CD8 memory plate apiece.

The CDR3 is 16 amino acids. The V end lost 0 bases, the J end lost 0 bases, and 9 bases lay between the germline ends. Germline V lookup: CDR1 MNHNS, CDR2 SASEGT. Over several immunoSEQ plates, each subset's genomic DNA was distributed in even portions. Clones were sequenced by immunoSEQ multiplex PCR, and TCRdb holds only the in-frame ones, with some missing. The table lists some 2.4 million clones, approximately 93% of them singletons, with 0.36% in the top ten. The receptor comes from a man aged 18 to 35 in good health. Some clones in this sample may be carry-over from other donors' samples. The rearrangement links TRBV6-1 to TRBJ1-3, with D maybe TRBD1 (6 bases). Sequenced: naive CD4+ T cells from PBMCs. Subset: CD45RA+ positively selected. This chain's CDR3 is CASSEAQGSSGNTIYF. The CDR3 nucleotides are TGTGCCAGCAGTGAAGCCCAGGGGAGCTCTGGAAACACCATATATTTT.